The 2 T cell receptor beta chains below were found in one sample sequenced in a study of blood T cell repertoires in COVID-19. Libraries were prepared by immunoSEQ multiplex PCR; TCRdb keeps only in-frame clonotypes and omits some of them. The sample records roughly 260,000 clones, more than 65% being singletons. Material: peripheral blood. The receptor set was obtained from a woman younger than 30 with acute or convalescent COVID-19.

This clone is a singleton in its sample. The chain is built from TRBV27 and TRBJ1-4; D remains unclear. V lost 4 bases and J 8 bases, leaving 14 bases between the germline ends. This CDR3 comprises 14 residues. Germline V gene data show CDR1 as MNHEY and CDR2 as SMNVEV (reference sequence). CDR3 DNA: TGTGCCAGCAGTTCGACCTCTGGGCACGAAAAACTGTTTTTT. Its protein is CASSSTSGHEKLFF. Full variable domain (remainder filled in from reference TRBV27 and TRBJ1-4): EAQVTQNPRYLITVTGKKLTVTCSQNMNHEYMSWYRQDPGLGLRQIYYSMNVEVTDKGDVPEGYKVSRKEKRNFPLILESPSPNQTSLYFCASSSTSGHEKLFFGSGTQLSVL.

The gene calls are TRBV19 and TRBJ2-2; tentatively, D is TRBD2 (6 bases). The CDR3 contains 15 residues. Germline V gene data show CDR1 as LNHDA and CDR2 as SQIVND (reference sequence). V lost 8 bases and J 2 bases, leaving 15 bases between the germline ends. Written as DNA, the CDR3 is TGTGCCAGTGCTACCCCCGGGAGAAACACCGGGGAGCTGTTTTTT. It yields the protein CASATPGRNTGELFF.